The next 16 T cell receptor beta chains were all read from a single sample in a study of T-cell memory formation after mild COVID-19. One entry per CDR3 protein, called by TCRdb with MiXCR from the 5' RACE reads. The sample records under 350,000 distinct CDR3 sequences, about 16% being singletons. Sequences were obtained from PBMCs or a T cell subset sorted from them (not recorded which). These receptors came from a young man who had mild COVID-19 (a few samples of this study predate the infection). Cell type and time point are not known.

The chain employs TRBV27 and TRBJ1-6; D may be TRBD1 (5 bases). Trimming shortened V by 6 bases and J by 10 bases, and 13 bases separated the two germline ends. Germline V gives CDR1 MNHEY, CDR2 SMNVEV (reference sequence). The CDR3 is made up of 13 amino acids. The CDR3 protein is CASRPLGDSPLHF. The CDR3 nucleotides read TGTGCCAGCAGACCACTAGGGGACTCACCCCTCCACTTT.

The chain combines TRBV21-1 with TRBJ1-1; TRBD1 is the table's D call and was not checked against the DNA. TRBV21-1 is described as a pseudogene. CDR3 length: 15 amino acids. CDR3: CASSKWGHLNTEAFF. CDR3 DNA: TGTGCCAGCAGCAAATGGGGACACTTGAACACTGAAGCTTTCTTT.

This clonotype occurred a few times. The V gene is TRBV2, the J gene TRBJ2-5, with D perhaps TRBD1 (6 bases). This CDR3 is built from 13 residues. V was pared by 6 bases and J by 4 bases, with 12 bases between. Germline V gene sequence: CDR1 SNHLY, CDR2 FYNNEI. The CDR3 loop is CASRLQGRETQYF. CDR3 nucleotide sequence: TGTGCCAGCAGATTGCAGGGGAGAGAGACCCAGTACTTC.

The CDR3 here is CASSARDFSNQPQHF. The DNA for the CDR3 is TGTGCCAGCAGCGCCCGGGACTTTAGCAATCAGCCCCAGCATTTT. The genes are TRBV9 and TRBJ1-5; D is perhaps TRBD1 (5 bases). The ends were cut back, 3 bases at V and 0 bases at J, with 10 bases in the middle. Germline CDR1 SGDLS, CDR2 YYNGEE. The CDR3 covers 15 residues.

V usage is TRBV24-1 and J usage is TRBJ1-6; tentatively, D is TRBD1 (5 bases). The CDR3 consists of 16 residues. V gave up 7 bases and J gave up 7 bases, with 19 bases separating them. Germline V gene sequence: CDR1 KGHDR, CDR2 SFDVKD. Here the CDR3 reads CATRGEQLDRNSPLHF. The CDR3 DNA is TGTGCCACCAGGGGGGAACAGCTCGACCGGAATTCACCCCTCCACTTT.

This clonotype was counted many times. J is TRBJ2-5 and V is TRBV6-1; 11 nucleotides line up with TRBD2. The germline V gene encodes CDR1 MNHNS and CDR2 SASEGT. The length of the CDR3 is 15 residues. V gave up 2 bases and J gave up 4 bases; unmatched junction bases: 3. The CDR3 DNA is TGTGCCAGCAGTGAATTAGCGGGGGGGCCAGAGACCCAGTACTTC. Residues: CASSELAGGPETQYF.

The genes are TRBV12-3 or TRBV12-4 and TRBJ2-1, with a possible D match to TRBD1 (6 bases). Trimming removed 6 bases at V and 10 bases at J, with 19 bases between. The CDR3 is 14 residues long. The CDR3 region is CASSLGGVRGEQFF. The DNA for the CDR3 is TGTGCCAGCAGCCTAGGCGGAGTAAGGGGGGAGCAGTTCTTC.

This clonotype was detected a few times. V and J are TRBV7-9 and TRBJ2-1; 12 nucleotides agree with TRBD2. Germline CDR1 and CDR2: SEHNR and FQNEAQ (reference sequence). Trimming cost V 4 bases and J 9 bases; bases outside gene matches: 7. CDR3 length: 15 residues. The CDR3 DNA reads TGTGCCAGCAGCTCGGCTAGCGGGGGGGCGGGTGAGCAGTTCTTC. Protein: CASSSASGGAGEQFF.

The rearrangement joins TRBV20-1 to TRBJ2-1; 9 bases match TRBD2. V was pared by 0 bases and J by 7 bases, with 7 bases of the junction left unmatched. From germline, CDR1 is DFQATT and CDR2 SNEGSKA (reference sequence). The CDR3 runs to 15 residues. The CDR3 reads CSAREGGGADNEQFF. CDR3 nucleotides: TGCAGTGCTAGAGAAGGCGGGGGGGCAGATAATGAGCAGTTCTTC.

V and J are TRBV20-1 and TRBJ2-4, with 10 positions matching TRBD2. CDR3 size: 14 residues. After removal of 1 base from V and 6 bases from J, the junction contained 3 bases not matched to a gene. Germline CDR1 and CDR2: DFQATT and SNEGSKA (reference sequence). CDR3 amino acids: CSARVRTSGNIQYF. Written as DNA, the CDR3 is TGCAGTGCTAGAGTACGGACTAGCGGAAACATTCAGTACTTC.

This clonotype was detected a few times. The chain recombines TRBV2 with TRBJ2-7; 9 bases are shared with TRBD2. CDR1 SNHLY and CDR2 FYNNEI come from the germline V gene. The length of the CDR3 is 16 residues. V lost 2 bases, J lost 0 bases, and 5 bases stayed unmatched. The CDR3 here is CASSEPLAGRSYEQYV. In nucleotides, the CDR3 is TGTGCCAGCAGTGAACCCCTAGCGGGGCGCTCCTACGAGCAGTACGTC.

The V call is TRBV7-2, the J call TRBJ2-5, with 8 bases aligning to TRBD2. J gave up 0 bases and V 5 bases, and 5 bases lay outside the gene matches. The CDR3 totals 15 residues. From germline, CDR1 is SGHTA and CDR2 FQGNSA. CDR3 DNA: TGTGCCAGCAGCGCACAGCGGGGGTACCAAGAGACCCAGTACTTC. Translating it yields CASSAQRGYQETQYF.

The V and J genes are TRBV28 and TRBJ2-1; D unresolved. This CDR3 comprises 10 residues. Per the germline V gene, CDR1 is MDHEN and CDR2 is SYDVKM. The V and J ends lost 6 bases and 10 bases respectively, with 7 bases between them. This CDR3 is CASSRLEQFF. CDR3 DNA sequence: TGTGCCAGCAGCCGGCTCGAGCAGTTCTTC.

In DNA, the CDR3 is TGTGCCAGCAGGATCGGGACCTCCTACGAGCAGTACTTC. Its protein is CASRIGTSYEQYF. The V and J genes are TRBV7-2 and TRBJ2-7; perhaps D is TRBD1 or TRBD2 (5 bases each). Trimming stripped 6 bases from V and 0 bases from J, with 9 bases between. The CDR3 totals 13 residues. Germline CDR1 SGHTA, CDR2 FQGNSA.

The V gene is TRBV12-3 or TRBV12-4, the J gene TRBJ1-6, with D possibly TRBD1 on 6 matching bases. The CDR3 consists of 14 residues. Trimming left V 6 bases short and J 6 bases short, with 12 bases between. The CDR3 loop reads CASSRGGTNSPLHF. CDR3 coding DNA: TGTGCCAGCAGCCGAGGGGGGACTAATTCACCCCTCCACTTT.

This clonotype was counted only a few times. The chain employs TRBV6-2 or TRBV6-3 and TRBJ2-1; 7 positions agree with TRBD1. The V gene end was trimmed by 6 bases and the J gene end by 6 bases; junction bases not matched to a gene: 11. This CDR3 is 15 amino acids long. Germline lookup yields CDR1 MNHEY and CDR2 SVGEGT. This CDR3 is CASSYRGLATNEQFF. CDR3 sequence (DNA): TGTGCCAGCAGCTACAGGGGCCTGGCCACCAATGAGCAGTTCTTC.